These 17 T cell receptor beta chains originate from one sample sequenced in a study of vaccination effects on CD4 cells after COVID-19. Assay used: immunoSEQ multiplex PCR; TCRdb lists only in-frame clones, some missing. In the table there are 20,000 to 30,000 clones, approximately 83% of which are singletons. Antigen-specific CD4+ T cells were expanded with viral peptide pools in the ViraFEST assay before sequencing. An approximately 10-day culture period preceded the isolation of CD4+ T cells. All vaccine recipients tested negative for nucleocapsid antibodies and had never contracted SARS-CoV-2 infection. These receptors have no identified antigens. The source was CD4+ T cells from PBMCs cultured with HCoV-NL63 spike peptides, collected before COVID-19 vaccination. Receptors originate from a human donor who received a COVID-19 vaccine.

The CDR3 loop is CASSSHGTGRYEQYF. The CDR3 DNA reads as TGTGCCAGCAGTTCTCACGGGACAGGACGTTACGAGCAGTACTTC. The chain combines TRBV28 with TRBJ2-7, with 8 bases fitting TRBD1. The CDR3 runs to 15 residues. The trim removed 4 bases at V and 4 bases at J, leaving 9 bases unmatched. From germline, CDR1 is MDHEN and CDR2 SYDVKM.

The gene calls are TRBV27 and TRBJ1-5; 9 bases are shared with TRBD1. Germline-derived CDR1 and CDR2 are MNHEY and SMNVEV (reference sequence). V lost 5 bases to trimming and J lost 0 bases; unmatched junction nucleotides: 8. This CDR3 contains 17 residues. The CDR3 DNA reads as TGTGCCAGCAGTCCGGGACAGGGATCCTATAGCAATCAGCCCCAGCATTTT. Its protein is CASSPGQGSYSNQPQHF.

This rearrangement joins TRBV7-9 to TRBJ2-1, with 13 bases identical to TRBD2. Germline CDR1 SEHNR, CDR2 FQNEAQ (reference sequence). The length of the CDR3 is 17 residues. Trimming cost V 5 bases and J 8 bases; bases outside gene matches: 12. CDR3 sequence: CASSGGRTSGSAHEQFF. The CDR3 nucleotides are TGTGCCAGCAGCGGGGGTAGGACTAGCGGGAGCGCTCATGAGCAGTTCTTC. The variable domain in full, completed from reference TRBV7-9 and TRBJ2-1, reads DTGVSQNPRHKITKRGQNVTFRCDPISEHNRLYWYRQTLGQGPEFLTYFQNEAQLEKSRLLSDRFSAERPKGSFSTLEIQRTEQGDSAMYLCASSGGRTSGSAHEQFFGPGTRLTVL.

This clone was seen only a few times. This chain uses TRBV6-1 with TRBJ2-7, with TRBD2 matching over 9 bases. This CDR3 has 15 residues. Per germline, CDR1 MNHNS and CDR2 SASEGT. After removal of 2 bases from V and 0 bases from J, the junction contained 2 bases not matched to a gene. The CDR3 protein is CASSELAGSSYEQYF. CDR3 sequence (DNA): TGTGCCAGCAGTGAACTAGCGGGGAGCTCCTACGAGCAGTACTTC.

V and J are TRBV7-9 and TRBJ2-1; 8 bases are shared with TRBD1. Germline V gene lookup returns CDR1 SEHNR and CDR2 FQNEAQ (reference sequence). The CDR3 totals 15 residues. The V and J ends lost 6 bases and 0 bases, in that order; junction bases with no gene match: 4. The CDR3 DNA is TGTGCCAGCAGTCACAGGGGGAGCTCCTACAATGAGCAGTTCTTC. Its protein is CASSHRGSSYNEQFF. The complete variable domain, with remaining parts taken from reference TRBV7-9 and TRBJ2-1, reads DTGVSQNPRHKITKRGQNVTFRCDPISEHNRLYWYRQTLGQGPEFLTYFQNEAQLEKSRLLSDRFSAERPKGSFSTLEIQRTEQGDSAMYLCASSHRGSSYNEQFFGPGTRLTVL.

The V gene is TRBV6-1, the J gene TRBJ2-2; D could derive from TRBD1 or TRBD2 (5 bases each). Trimming stripped 4 bases from V and 1 base from J, with 19 bases between. The CDR3 loop spans 18 amino acids. The V gene's germline CDR1 is MNHNS and CDR2 SASEGT. CDR3 DNA: TGTGCCAGCAGTGGTCCCATGGGGGTCCGCCGGAACACCGGGGAGCTGTTTTTT. Its translation is CASSGPMGVRRNTGELFF.

DNA for the CDR3: TGTGCCAGCAGCCCAACAACAGGGGTAGGAGAGACCCAGTACTTC. Translating gives CASSPTTGVGETQYF. The chain recombines TRBV27 with TRBJ2-5; 7 nucleotides match TRBD1. With V trimmed by 6 bases and J by 4 bases, 11 bases remained unmatched. The CDR3 runs 15 residues. Per germline, CDR1 MNHEY and CDR2 SMNVEV (reference sequence).

The V and J genes are TRBV5-1 and TRBJ1-2; weak D call: TRBD1 (6 bases). This CDR3 has 13 amino acids. The germline CDR1 and CDR2 sequences are SGHRS and YFSETQ. The germline V and J ends were trimmed by 2 bases and 6 bases, with 11 bases remaining between them. The CDR3: CASSLRTADGYTF. CDR3 nucleotide sequence: TGCGCCAGCAGCTTAAGGACAGCGGATGGCTACACCTTC.

The V call is TRBV19, the J call TRBJ2-1; a weak D match, TRBD2 (7 bases). The CDR3 runs 15 residues. The germline V gene encodes CDR1 LNHDA and CDR2 SQIVND (reference sequence). Trimming cost V 4 bases and J 9 bases, with 19 bases left between them. The CDR3 loop reads CASSTEGGGYLEQFF. The CDR3 bases are TGTGCCAGTAGTACCGAGGGGGGGGGCTATCTTGAGCAGTTCTTC.

The chain couples TRBV13 to TRBJ2-7, with 7 bases aligning to TRBD1. Germline assignment: CDR1 PRHDT and CDR2 FYEKMQ (reference sequence). CDR3 size: 14 residues. With V trimmed by 3 bases and J by 2 bases, 4 bases remained unmatched. CDR3: CASSLGQTPYEQYF. In DNA form, the CDR3 reads TGTGCCAGCAGCTTGGGACAGACCCCCTACGAGCAGTACTTC.

The V call is TRBV9, the J call TRBJ2-3; D possibly corresponds to TRBD2 (5 bases). The CDR3 contains 16 residues. Germline V gene lookup returns CDR1 SGDLS and CDR2 YYNGEE. Trimming removed 1 base at V and 2 bases at J, with 14 bases between. The CDR3 spells CASSVLVGVNTDTQYF. CDR3 nucleotides: TGTGCCAGCAGCGTACTTGTCGGGGTTAACACAGATACGCAGTATTTT.

To note about this clone: A read error may produce the germline difference seen at one junction end. The chain has TRBV27 and TRBJ1-3; D is unresolved. The germline V gene has CDR1 MNHEY and CDR2 SMNVEV (reference sequence). CDR3 length equals 12 residues. The CDR3 region has the DNA TGTGCCAGCAGTTCCGGACGGGCCAGGCCACAATTT. Translating gives CASSSGRARPQF.

V and J are TRBV5-1 and TRBJ2-7; possibly TRBD2 for D (5 bases). The CDR3 extends over 12 amino acids. V was pared by 0 bases and J by 6 bases, with 7 bases between. Per the germline V gene, CDR1 is SGHRS and CDR2 is YFSETQ. CDR3 sequence reads: CASSLASSEQYF. The DNA for the CDR3 is TGCGCCAGCAGCTTGGCTAGCAGCGAGCAGTACTTC.

The chain links TRBV5-1 to TRBJ1-2; no clear D gene. Trimming stripped 0 bases from V and 5 bases from J, with 8 bases between. Germline V gene data show CDR1 as SGHRS and CDR2 as YFSETQ. The CDR3 extends over 13 amino acids. The chain's CDR3 is CASSLGAGYGYTF. CDR3 nucleotides: TGCGCCAGCAGCTTGGGGGCAGGATATGGCTACACCTTC.

The J gene is TRBJ2-7, the V gene TRBV10-1, with a tentative D call TRBD1 (6 bases). This CDR3 contains 14 residues. V was pared by 3 bases and J by 4 bases, with 13 bases between. CDR1 is WNHNN and CDR2 is SYGVQD in the germline V gene (reference sequence). CDR3 amino acids: CASSEGDTVYEQYF. The CDR3 bases are TGCGCCAGCAGTGAAGGGGACACGGTTTACGAGCAGTACTTC.

The rearrangement links TRBV6-5 to TRBJ2-7; 7 nucleotides line up with TRBD2. The V gene end was trimmed by 7 bases and the J gene end by 1 base; junction bases not matched to a gene: 7. Germline loops: CDR1 MNHEY, CDR2 SVGAGI. CDR3 length: 14 amino acids. CDR3 DNA: TGTGCCAGCAAAGGACTAGGTGGATCCTACGAGCAGTACTTC. Protein: CASKGLGGSYEQYF.

The chain has TRBV7-8 and TRBJ2-1; TRBD2 matches 9 bases. The germline V gene encodes CDR1 SGHVS and CDR2 FQNEAQ. There are 15 residues in the CDR3. V lost 5 bases to trimming and J lost 2 bases; unmatched junction nucleotides: 4. CDR3 nucleotide sequence: TGTGCCAGCAGCCTGAGCGGGGGGCCCTACAATGAGCAGTTCTTC. Translating gives CASSLSGGPYNEQFF.